The table lists the clone carrying this TCR beta chain with many counts. TCRdb re-derived calls from the 5' RACE reads in MiXCR, one entry per CDR3 protein. The table lists under 250,000 distinct CDR3 sequences, 6.9% of them singletons, with more than 0.8% in the top ten. The CDR3 loop spans 14 amino acids. V was cut by 2 bases and J by 4 bases, with 14 bases left in between. Germline V CDR1 and CDR2: SQVTM, ANQGSEA. This sample is part of a study of T cells after yellow fever vaccination. Sequencing was performed on CD4+ T cells sorted from PBMCs, taken 15 days after the yellow fever booster vaccination. This chain joins TRBV29-1 and TRBJ1-1, with a possible D match to TRBD1 (5 bases). The TCR sequence derives from a man aged 30-40 years who received the YFV17D yellow fever vaccine. As DNA, the CDR3 is TGCAGCGTTGAACTTCAGGGCTCGATCACTGAAGCTTTCTTT. It translates to CSVELQGSITEAFF. Combining the CDR3 with reference TRBV29-1 and TRBJ1-1 gives the whole variable domain SAVISQKPSRDICQRGTSLTIQCQVDSQVTMMFWYRQQPGQSLTLIATANQGSEATYESGFVIDKFPISRPNLTFSTLTVSNMSPEDSSIYLCSVELQGSITEAFFGQGTRLTVV.